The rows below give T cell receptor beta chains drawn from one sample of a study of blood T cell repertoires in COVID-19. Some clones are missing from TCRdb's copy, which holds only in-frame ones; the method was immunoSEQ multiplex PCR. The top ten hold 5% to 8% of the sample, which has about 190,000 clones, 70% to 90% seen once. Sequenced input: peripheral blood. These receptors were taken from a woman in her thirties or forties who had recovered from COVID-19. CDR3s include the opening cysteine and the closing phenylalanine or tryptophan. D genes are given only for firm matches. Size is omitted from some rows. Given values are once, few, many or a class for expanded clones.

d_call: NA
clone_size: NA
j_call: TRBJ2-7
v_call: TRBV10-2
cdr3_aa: CASSEAGASYEQYF
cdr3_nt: TGCGCCAGCAGTGAGGCGGGGGCCTCCTACGAGCAGTACTTC

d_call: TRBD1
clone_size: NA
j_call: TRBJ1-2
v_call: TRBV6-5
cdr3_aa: CASTPRPGGYGYTF
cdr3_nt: TGTGCCAGCACCCCCCGCCCAGGGGGCTATGGCTACACCTTC

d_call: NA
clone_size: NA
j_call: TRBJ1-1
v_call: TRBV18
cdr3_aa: CASSPSGEAFF
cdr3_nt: TGTGCCAGCTCACCTTCGGGTGAAGCTTTCTTT

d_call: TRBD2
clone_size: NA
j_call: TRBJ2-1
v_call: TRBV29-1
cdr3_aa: CSVSEGLAGRGNEQFF
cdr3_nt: TGCAGCGTTTCTGAGGGACTAGCGGGAAGGGGCAATGAGCAGTTCTTC

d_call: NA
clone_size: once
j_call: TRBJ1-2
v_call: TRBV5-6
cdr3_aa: CASTVGGVIGGYTF
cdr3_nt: TGTGCCAGCACCGTTGGGGGGGTAATCGGTGGCTACACCTTC

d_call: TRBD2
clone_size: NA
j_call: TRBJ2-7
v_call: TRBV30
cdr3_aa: CAWSVASGTYEQYF
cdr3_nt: TGTGCCTGGAGTGTCGCTAGCGGTACCTACGAGCAGTACTTC

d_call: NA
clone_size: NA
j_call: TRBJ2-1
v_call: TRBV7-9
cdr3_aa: CASRPSTATINNEQFF
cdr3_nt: TGTGCCAGCAGGCCCTCGACAGCGACCATCAACAATGAGCAGTTCTTC

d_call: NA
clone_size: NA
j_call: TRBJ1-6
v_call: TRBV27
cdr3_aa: CASSLESGYNSPLHF
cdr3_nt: TGTGCCAGCAGTTTGGAGTCGGGGTATAATTCACCCCTCCACTTT

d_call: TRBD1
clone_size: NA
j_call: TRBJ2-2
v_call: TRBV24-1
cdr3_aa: CATSDPGTGGTGELFF
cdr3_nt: TGTGCCACCAGTGATCCGGGGACAGGGGGCACCGGGGAGCTGTTTTTT

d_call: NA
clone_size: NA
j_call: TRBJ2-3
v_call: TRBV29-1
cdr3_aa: CSVEDRWTRPDTQYF
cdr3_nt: TGCAGCGTTGAAGATCGGTGGACTCGACCAGATACGCAGTATTTT

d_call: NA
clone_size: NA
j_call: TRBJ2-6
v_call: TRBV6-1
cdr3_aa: CASSEKGQGFLSGANVLTF
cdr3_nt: TGTGCCAGCAGTGAAAAGGGCCAGGGCTTTCTCTCTGGGGCCAACGTCCTGACTTTC

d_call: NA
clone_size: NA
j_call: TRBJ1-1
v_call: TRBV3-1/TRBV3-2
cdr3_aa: CASSQDGEGVMNTEAFF
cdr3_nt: TGTGCCAGCAGCCAAGATGGGGAGGGAGTCATGAACACTGAAGCTTTCTTT

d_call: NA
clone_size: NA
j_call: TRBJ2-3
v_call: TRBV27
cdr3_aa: CASFGARSDTQYF
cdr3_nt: TGTGCCAGCTTTGGGGCCCGATCAGATACGCAGTATTTT

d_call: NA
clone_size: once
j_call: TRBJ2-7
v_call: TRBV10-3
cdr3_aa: CAISEGQQSNEQYF
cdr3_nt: TGTGCCATCAGTGAAGGACAGCAATCGAACGAGCAGTACTTC

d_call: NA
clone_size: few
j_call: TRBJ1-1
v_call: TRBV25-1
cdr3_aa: CASSDQGLTEAFF
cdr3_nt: TGTGCCAGCAGTGATCAGGGTTTGACTGAAGCTTTCTTT

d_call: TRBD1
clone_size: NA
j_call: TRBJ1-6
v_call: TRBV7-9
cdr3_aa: CASSHRDRGDSPLHF
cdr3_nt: TGTGCCAGCAGCCACCGGGACAGGGGTGATTCACCCCTCCACTTT

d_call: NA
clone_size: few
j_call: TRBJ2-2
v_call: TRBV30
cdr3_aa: CAWSHGALRSGELFF
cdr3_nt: TGTGCCTGGTCGCATGGGGCGTTAAGATCCGGGGAGCTGTTTTTT

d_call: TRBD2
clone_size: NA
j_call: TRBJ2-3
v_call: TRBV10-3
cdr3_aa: CAITPGLAGTTQYF
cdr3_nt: TGTGCCATCACCCCGGGACTAGCGGGGACTACGCAGTATTTT

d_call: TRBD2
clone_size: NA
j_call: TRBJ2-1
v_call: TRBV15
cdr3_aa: CATSRSGSSIRSYNEQFF
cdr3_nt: TGTGCCACCAGCAGAAGCGGGAGTAGTATCCGGTCCTACAATGAGCAGTTCTTC

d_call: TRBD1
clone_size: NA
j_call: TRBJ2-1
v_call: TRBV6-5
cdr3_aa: CASSPRGHEQFF
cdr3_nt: TGTGCCAGCAGCCCCAGGGGGCATGAGCAGTTCTTC

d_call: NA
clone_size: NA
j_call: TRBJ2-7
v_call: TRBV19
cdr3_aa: CASSIAGSPRSYEQYF
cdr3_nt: TGTGCCAGTAGTATCGCAGGGTCCCCTCGCTCCTACGAGCAGTACTTC

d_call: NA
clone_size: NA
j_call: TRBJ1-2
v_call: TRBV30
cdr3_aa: CAWSVGAALYGYTF
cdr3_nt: TGTGCCTGGAGTGTAGGGGCAGCACTCTATGGCTACACCTTC

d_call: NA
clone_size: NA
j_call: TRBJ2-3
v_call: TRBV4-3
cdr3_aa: CASSQYTGTGRLAGATDTQYF
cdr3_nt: TGCGCCAGCAGCCAATACACCGGGACAGGGCGGCTAGCGGGAGCTACAGATACGCAGTATTTT

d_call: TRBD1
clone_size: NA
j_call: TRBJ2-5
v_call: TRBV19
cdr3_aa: CASSTNRDRGTQYF
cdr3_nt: TGTGCCAGTAGCACAAACCGGGACAGGGGGACCCAGTACTTC

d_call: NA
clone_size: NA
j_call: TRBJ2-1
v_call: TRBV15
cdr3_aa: CATRSGGGNEQFF
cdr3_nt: TGTGCCACCCGCTCGGGTGGCGGCAATGAGCAGTTCTTC

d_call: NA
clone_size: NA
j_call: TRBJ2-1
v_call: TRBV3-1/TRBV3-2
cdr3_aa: CASSRDWYNEQFF
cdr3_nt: TGTGCCAGCAGCCGGGACTGGTACAATGAGCAGTTCTTC

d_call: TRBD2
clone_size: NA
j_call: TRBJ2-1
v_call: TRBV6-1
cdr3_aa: CASSAVAGGVINEQFF
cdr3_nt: TGTGCCAGCAGTGCTGTAGCGGGAGGGGTCATCAATGAGCAGTTCTTC

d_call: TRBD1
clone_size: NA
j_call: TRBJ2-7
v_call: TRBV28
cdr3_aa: CASTTGTGVFLEQYF
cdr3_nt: TGTGCCAGCACCACCGGGACAGGGGTGTTCCTAGAGCAGTACTTC

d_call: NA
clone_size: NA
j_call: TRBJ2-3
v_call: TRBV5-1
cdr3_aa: CASSLGRGADTQYF
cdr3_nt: TGCGCCAGCAGCTTGGGAAGGGGCGCAGATACGCAGTATTTT

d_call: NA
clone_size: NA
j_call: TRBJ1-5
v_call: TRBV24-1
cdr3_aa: CATSDSGWQGNQPQHF
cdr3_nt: TGTGCCACCAGTGATTCTGGGTGGCAGGGGAATCAGCCCCAGCATTTT

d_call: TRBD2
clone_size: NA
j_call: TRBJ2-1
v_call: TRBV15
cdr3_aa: CATSAGSGTYNEQFF
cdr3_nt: TGTGCCACCAGTGCGGGTAGCGGGACCTACAATGAGCAGTTCTTC

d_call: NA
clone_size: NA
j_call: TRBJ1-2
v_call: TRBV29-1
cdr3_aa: CSVDRGSHGYTF
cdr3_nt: TGCAGCGTTGATCGAGGGAGTCATGGCTACACCTTC

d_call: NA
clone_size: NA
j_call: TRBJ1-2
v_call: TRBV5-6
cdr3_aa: CASSLELGYTF
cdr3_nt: TGTGCCAGCAGCTTGGAGCTAGGCTACACCTTC

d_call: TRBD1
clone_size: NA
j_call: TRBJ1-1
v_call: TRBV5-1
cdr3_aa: CASTYRGGLNTEAFF
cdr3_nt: TGCGCCAGCACCTACAGGGGGGGCTTGAACACTGAAGCTTTCTTT

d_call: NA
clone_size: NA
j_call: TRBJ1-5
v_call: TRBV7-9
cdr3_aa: CASSLFGDTPQPQHF
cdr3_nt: TGTGCCAGCAGCTTGTTCGGGGACACCCCTCAGCCCCAGCATTTT

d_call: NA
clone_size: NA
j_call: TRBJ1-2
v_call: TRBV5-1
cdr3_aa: CASSLAGEQGYTF
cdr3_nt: TGCGCCAGCAGCTTGGCCGGGGAACAAGGCTACACCTTC

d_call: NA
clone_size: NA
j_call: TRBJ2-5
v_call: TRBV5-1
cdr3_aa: CASSQGGGIETQYF
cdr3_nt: TGCGCCAGCAGCCAAGGGGGGGGAATTGAGACCCAGTACTTC

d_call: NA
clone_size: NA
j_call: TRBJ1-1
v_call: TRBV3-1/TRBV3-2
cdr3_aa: CASSQVGQFRAFF
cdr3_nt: TGTGCCAGCAGCCAAGTTGGGCAGTTTAGAGCTTTCTTT

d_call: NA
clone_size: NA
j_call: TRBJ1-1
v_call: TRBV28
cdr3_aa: CASSFREVGAFF
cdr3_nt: TGTGCCAGCAGTTTTAGGGAGGTGGGCGCTTTCTTT

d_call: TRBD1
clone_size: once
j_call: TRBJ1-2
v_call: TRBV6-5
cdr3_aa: CASSYSTRGNPGYTF
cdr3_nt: TGTGCCAGCAGTTACTCGACCAGGGGGAATCCTGGCTACACCTTC

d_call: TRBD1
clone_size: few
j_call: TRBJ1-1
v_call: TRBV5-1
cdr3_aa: CASSRRPGQENTEAFF
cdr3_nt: TGCGCCAGCAGCCGTCGACCGGGACAGGAGAACACTGAAGCTTTCTTT

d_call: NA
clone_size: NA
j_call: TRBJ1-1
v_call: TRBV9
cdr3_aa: CASSLEGEGTEAFF
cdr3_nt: TGTGCCAGCAGCCTTGAGGGCGAGGGCACTGAAGCTTTCTTT

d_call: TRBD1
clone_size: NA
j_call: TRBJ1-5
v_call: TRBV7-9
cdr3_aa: CASSLGTGSGQPQHF
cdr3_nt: TGTGCCAGCAGCTTAGGGACAGGTTCAGGACAGCCCCAGCATTTT

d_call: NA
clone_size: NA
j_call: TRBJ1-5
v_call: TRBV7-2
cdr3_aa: CASSWSPVQPQHF
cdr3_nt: TGTGCCAGCAGCTGGAGCCCGGTACAGCCCCAGCATTTT

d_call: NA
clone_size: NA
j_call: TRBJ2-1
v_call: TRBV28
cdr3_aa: CASSHQEGYEQFF
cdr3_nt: TGTGCCAGCAGTCACCAGGAGGGGTATGAGCAGTTCTTC

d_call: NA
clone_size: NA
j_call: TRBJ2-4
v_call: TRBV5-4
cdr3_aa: CASSLGQVAKNIQYF
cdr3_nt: TGTGCCAGCAGCTTGGGGCAAGTAGCCAAAAACATTCAGTACTTC

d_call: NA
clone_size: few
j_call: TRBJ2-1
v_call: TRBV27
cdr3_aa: CASSLSVVSDEQFF
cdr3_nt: TGTGCCAGCAGTTTATCGGTAGTCTCGGATGAGCAGTTCTTC

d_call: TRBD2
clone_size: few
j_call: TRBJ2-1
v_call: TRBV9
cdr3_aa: CASSLRLAGGNEQFF
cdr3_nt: TGTGCCAGCAGCCTTCGACTAGCGGGAGGCAATGAGCAGTTCTTC

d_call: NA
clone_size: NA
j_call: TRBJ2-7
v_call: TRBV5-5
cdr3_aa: CASSYLADFYEQYF
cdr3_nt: TGTGCCAGCAGCTACCTGGCCGACTTCTACGAGCAGTACTTC

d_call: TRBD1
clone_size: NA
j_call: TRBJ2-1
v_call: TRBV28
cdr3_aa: CASRVQGAIDLYNEQFF
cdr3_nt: TGTGCCAGCAGGGTACAGGGGGCGATTGACCTGTACAATGAGCAGTTCTTC

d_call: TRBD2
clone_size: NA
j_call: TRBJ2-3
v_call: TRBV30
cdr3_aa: CAWNREGRDTQYF
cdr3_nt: TGTGCCTGGAACCGGGAGGGCCGAGATACGCAGTATTTT

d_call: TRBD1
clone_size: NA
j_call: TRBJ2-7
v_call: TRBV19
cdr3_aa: CASAGRDRGTSYEQYF
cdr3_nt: TGTGCCAGTGCGGGAAGGGACAGGGGCACTTCCTACGAGCAGTACTTC

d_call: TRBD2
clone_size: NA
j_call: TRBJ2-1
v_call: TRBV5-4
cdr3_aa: CASSLGPGDSGGYNEQFF
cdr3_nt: TGTGCCAGCAGCTTGGGGCCCGGGGATAGCGGGGGATACAATGAGCAGTTCTTC